The entry that follows covers one TCR beta chain sequence. The clone's antigen remains unknown. The record has no base qualities; no much larger clone is one base away. This record belongs to a study of shared clonotypes between healthy human individuals (dated by TCRdb to the early 2020s). Looking at the study overall: The cohort comprised two women and a few men aged 18 to 49 years. For each donor, CD4 naive and CD4 memory were each run on three plates, CD8 naive on two plates, and CD8 memory on one plate. The study deeply sequenced blood TCR repertoires of about five healthy adults to estimate repertoire size and the extent of clonotype sharing between individuals. To increase sequencing depth and limit assay-specific biases, different laboratories used diverse techniques to prepare libraries and sequence TCR repertoires. Per donor, leukapheresis produced somewhere between about 0.8 and 9 billion PBMCs. Results and caveats for the whole study, not just this receptor: Clonotypes shared by all four sorted-subset donors showed higher generation probabilities than non-shared clonotypes. Sampling was restricted to blood, and TCR repertoires in tissues likely differ from the TCR repertoires found in blood. Pairwise subsampling led to the expectation that sequencing depth would affect the degree of clonotype sharing among donors. Naive subsets generally had larger estimated clonotype richness than memory subsets did. Rarefaction of sorted-subset datasets indicated incomplete sequencing despite the large sequencing depth. Because the study included a small number of donors, the genetic and exposure-history diversity represented was limited. When four donors were compared, the shared fraction of clonotypes was about 5% for naive CD4, approximately 3.3% for naive CD8, roughly 2.3% for memory CD4, and roughly 0.43% for memory CD8.

For the CD8 naive samples, CD45RO-negative cells were positively selected for CCR7, yielding a CD45RA+CCR7+ population from which TemRA cells were excluded. The donors were healthy, HIV-negative adults who had no recently reported acute infections or vaccinations. Only Caucasian adults living in Nashville, Tennessee, USA were represented among the donors. Blood was obtained by leukapheresis, after which PBMCs were separated by Ficoll-Histopaque density gradient centrifugation and cryopreserved in liquid nitrogen vapor phase. Analytical flow cytometry was used to check the purity and quantity of each magnetically sorted T cell population. Genomic DNA was isolated from each sorted fraction and quantified by UV absorbance on a Nanodrop 2000c. V and J are truncated by 6 bases and 9 bases respectively, leaving an intervening sequence of 24 bases. Inclusive of the bounding cysteine and phenylalanine, the CDR3 is 15 residues long. Only the CDR3 portion is preserved as DNA: 45 bases, with reading frame beginning at the first base. Looking up the germline V gene yields CDR1 MDHEN and CDR2 SYDVKM.

Using the deep immunoSEQ assay, TCR CDR3 regions were amplified from genomic DNA by multiplex PCR. Extracted genomic DNA from each cell subset was spread evenly across all wells of several immunoSEQ 96-well plates, with each plate serving as a replicate. For sorted subsets, each replicate PCR was loaded with roughly 200 ng genomic DNA, equivalent to 30,000 or so T cell genomes. Purified libraries were quantified with a Qubit 3.0 fluorometer, sized on a Bioanalyzer 2100, and re-quantified with the KAPA Library Quantification kit. Every immunoSEQ 96-well plate was sequenced on a separate single-read 150-cycle Illumina NextSeq 550 flow cell. Processing in the source paper ran as follows. Because the immunoSEQ output held only junctional sequences and lacked quality scores, the filtering could not match the filtering applied to full-length reads. Sequences were annotated with PyIR, a Python wrapper for IgBLAST v1.9, using IMGT germline references to assign V/J genes and CDR3. Reads with weak V/J assignments (E-value above 1e-6), missing CDR3, stop codons, out-of-frame junctions, or ambiguous translated residues were removed. V3J clonotypes were defined as sequences sharing the same inferred V gene, J gene, and CDR3 amino acid sequence. To compute the percentage overlap between repertoires, the number of shared unique clonotypes was divided by the size of the smaller repertoire. RTK rarefaction, the Chao1 estimator, and Recon v2.1 estimates of unobserved clonotypes were used to assess repertoire richness. Generation probabilities were computed with OLGA for all TCRbeta clonotypes obtained by the gDNA method from several donors. TCRdb carries this immuneACCESS record with in-frame sequences only. Its versions omit some clonotypes, under half of them owing to an unresolved V gene in the studies checked, with the rest unexplained. V, J and clone size are those of that table, while D and trimming were read from the DNA. In this sample the table shows millions of clones, roughly 91% of which occur a single time. The top ten hold roughly 1.7% of the sample.

The V and J segments used are TRBV28 and TRBJ2-7; the D gene is possibly TRBD1, with 5 bases matching. Sequences were obtained from naive CD8+ T cells from PBMCs. The sample's cell subset or site label, in plain terms: CD45RA+CCR7+. The TCR originated in a man aged 18 to 29 in good health. Some clones in this sample may be carry-over from other donors' samples. The nucleotide sequence is TGTGCCAGCAGAAGAGAGGACAAGACATACGATTGGCAGTACTTC. It encodes CASRREDKTYDWQYF.